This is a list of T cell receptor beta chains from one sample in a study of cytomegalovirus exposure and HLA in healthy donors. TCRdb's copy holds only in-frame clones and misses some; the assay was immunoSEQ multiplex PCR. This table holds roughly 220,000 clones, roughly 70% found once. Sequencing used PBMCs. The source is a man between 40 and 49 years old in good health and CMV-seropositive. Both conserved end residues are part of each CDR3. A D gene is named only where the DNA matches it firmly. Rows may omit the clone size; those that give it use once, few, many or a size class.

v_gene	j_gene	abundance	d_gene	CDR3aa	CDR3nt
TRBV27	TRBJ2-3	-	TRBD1	CASRQPGQGQGDTQYF	TGTGCCAGCAGACAACCGGGACAGGGACAGGGAGATACGCAGTATTTT
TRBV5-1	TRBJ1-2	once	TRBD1	CASSVGQTNYGYTF	TGCGCCAGCAGCGTGGGACAGACTAACTATGGCTACACCTTC
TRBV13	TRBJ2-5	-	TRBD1	CASSSTGVRSQETQYF	TGTGCCAGCAGCTCTACAGGGGTTAGGAGCCAAGAGACCCAGTACTTC
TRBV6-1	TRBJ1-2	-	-	CASSEPVSSNYGYTF	TGTGCCAGCAGTGAACCGGTTTCTTCTAACTATGGCTACACCTTC
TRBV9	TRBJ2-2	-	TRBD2	CASSVGLAGGPGTGELFF	TGTGCCAGCAGCGTAGGGCTAGCGGGGGGGCCGGGCACCGGGGAGCTGTTTTTT
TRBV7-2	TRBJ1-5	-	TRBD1	CASSFTGVNQPQHF	TGTGCCAGCAGCTTTACAGGGGTTAATCAGCCCCAGCATTTT
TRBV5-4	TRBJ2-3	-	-	CASSWSRVGTDTQYF	TGTGCCAGCAGCTGGTCCAGGGTGGGCACAGATACGCAGTATTTT
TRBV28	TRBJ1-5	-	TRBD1	CASNRQGLRDQPQHF	TGTGCCAGTAATAGACAGGGGTTGAGGGATCAGCCCCAGCATTTT
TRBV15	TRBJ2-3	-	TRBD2	CATSRPIPTSGGTESRTDTQYF	TGTGCCACCAGCAGACCCATCCCGACTAGCGGGGGCACCGAATCCCGCACAGATACGCAGTATTTT
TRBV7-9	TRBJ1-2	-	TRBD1	CSSSLAGQGVPYGYTF	TGTTCCAGCAGCTTAGCGGGACAGGGGGTCCCATATGGCTACACCTTC